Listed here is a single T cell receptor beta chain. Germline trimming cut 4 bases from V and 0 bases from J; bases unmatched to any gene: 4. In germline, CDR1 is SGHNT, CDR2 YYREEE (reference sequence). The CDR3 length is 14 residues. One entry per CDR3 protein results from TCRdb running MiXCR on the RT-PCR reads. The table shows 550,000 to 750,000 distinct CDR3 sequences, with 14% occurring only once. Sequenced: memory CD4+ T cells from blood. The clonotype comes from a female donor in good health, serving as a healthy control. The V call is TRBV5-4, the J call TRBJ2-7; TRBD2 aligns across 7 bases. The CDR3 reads CASSLGGYSYEQYF. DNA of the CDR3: TGTGCCAGCAGCCTGGGGGGGTACTCCTACGAGCAGTACTTC.